A single sample is the source of the 16 T cell receptor beta chains below, sequenced in a study of T cell responses to AZD1222 COVID-19 vaccine (dated by TCRdb to about 2021). Receptor amplification or capture employed the immunoSEQ multiplex PCR assay. The table was pulled from immuneACCESS by TCRdb, which kept in-frame rearrangements only. Such tables lose some clones; where checked, under half of the loss comes from unresolved V genes, and the rest has no known cause. Here the sample has 110,000 to 150,000 clones; about 92% occur a single time. Around 10% of the sample lies in the top ten. This specimen's time point label, per the study, means: sample from adult after SARS-CoV-2 infection, after symptom onset. This sample comprised peripheral blood, obtained after recovery from COVID-19. The receptors come from an adult who had recovered from COVID-19.

The chain uses TRBV28 and TRBJ2-1, with D maybe TRBD2 (5 bases). CDR1 MDHEN and CDR2 SYDVKM come from the germline V gene. Trimming removed 5 bases from V and 7 bases from J, with 9 bases in between. The CDR3 consists of 12 residues. Written as DNA, the CDR3 is TGTGCCAGCAGTCTGAGCGGTAATGAGCAGTTCTTC. This codes for CASSLSGNEQFF.

The chain carries TRBV6-5 and TRBJ1-3; 7 bases align to TRBD1. CDR1 and CDR2 (germline): MNHEY, SVGAGI. This CDR3 comprises 14 residues. The J segment lost 0 bases and the V segment lost 6 bases, leaving 2 bases of the junction unmatched. CDR3: CASRTGLSGNTIYF. The CDR3 DNA reads as TGTGCCAGCAGGACAGGGCTCTCTGGAAACACCATATATTTT.

The gene calls are TRBV27 and TRBJ2-7, with 7 bases matching TRBD2. Trimming at V came to 6 bases and at J to 7 bases, leaving 6 bases not matched to a gene. The CDR3 has 12 amino acids. Germline V gene sequence: CDR1 MNHEY, CDR2 SMNVEV (reference sequence). The CDR3 spells CASSGRWGEQYF. CDR3 bases: TGTGCCAGCAGCGGGAGGTGGGGGGAGCAGTACTTC.

This chain connects TRBV13 to TRBJ1-2; D perhaps matches TRBD1 (6 bases). This CDR3 region has 14 residues. The V end was cut by 4 bases, the J end by 3 bases, with 12 bases between. In germline, CDR1 is PRHDT, CDR2 FYEKMQ (reference sequence). DNA of the CDR3: TGTGCCAGCAGCTCGCAGACAGGCTACTATGGCTACACCTTC. Translating it yields CASSSQTGYYGYTF.

The chain recombines TRBV7-9 with TRBJ1-3; D not certain. Germline loops: CDR1 SEHNR, CDR2 FQNEAQ (reference sequence). This CDR3 region has 16 residues. V lost 4 bases and J lost 3, with 16 bases in between. The CDR3 DNA reads as TGTGCCAGCAGCTCCCGGGGTAGCAAGGTTGGAAACACCATATATTTT. This codes for CASSSRGSKVGNTIYF. The full variable domain, in which reference TRBV7-9 and TRBJ1-3 provide the parts outside the CDR3, is DTGVSQNPRHKITKRGQNVTFRCDPISEHNRLYWYRQTLGQGPEFLTYFQNEAQLEKSRLLSDRFSAERPKGSFSTLEIQRTEQGDSAMYLCASSSRGSKVGNTIYFGEGSWLTVV.

The chain employs TRBV19 and TRBJ2-5; TRBD2 is a possible D gene (6 bases). The CDR3 runs to 16 residues. Germline CDR1 is LNHDA and CDR2 is SQIVND (reference sequence). Between the trimmed V and J ends, which lost 1 base and 5 bases, there was a span of 17 bases. This chain's CDR3 is CASSIAGPTGRETQYF. The CDR3 DNA follows: TGTGCCAGTAGTATAGCGGGACCTACGGGGAGGGAGACCCAGTACTTC.

The chain links TRBV15 to TRBJ1-6; D uncertain. Between the trimmed V and J ends, which lost 5 bases and 11 bases, there was a span of 13 bases. CDR1 and CDR2 (germline): LNHNV, YYDKDF (reference sequence). CDR3 length: 13 amino acids. CDR3 in DNA: TGTGCCACCAGCGAGCTCCAAGCGGCACCCCTCCACTTT. This encodes CATSELQAAPLHF. Full variable domain (remainder filled in from reference TRBV15 and TRBJ1-6): DAMVIQNPRYQVTQFGKPVTLSCSQTLNHNVMYWYQQKSSQAPKLLFHYYDKDFNNEADTPDNFQSRRPNTSFCFLDIRSPGLGDTAMYLCATSELQAAPLHFGNGTRLTVT.

V usage is TRBV4-1 and J usage is TRBJ2-1; D might be TRBD1 or TRBD2, each matching 5 bases. The V and J ends lost 2 bases and 1 base respectively, with 15 bases between them. The germline CDR1 and CDR2 sequences are MGHRA and YSYEKL. The CDR3 is 17 amino acids. Written as DNA, the CDR3 is TGCGCCAGCAGCCAATCTGGGGGAAGGAGTTCCTACAATGAGCAGTTCTTC. It specifies CASSQSGGRSSYNEQFF.

V usage is TRBV6-1 and J usage is TRBJ2-7, with D hard to call. The CDR3 has 15 residues. Germline V gene lookup returns CDR1 MNHNS and CDR2 SASEGT. V shed 0 bases and J shed 0 bases, with 9 bases lying between them. This CDR3 is CASSEAGLSSYEQYF. In nucleotides, the CDR3 is TGTGCCAGCAGTGAAGCAGGGCTTAGCTCCTACGAGCAGTACTTC.

The chain has TRBV27 and TRBJ2-7; TRBD1 matches 7 bases. The CDR3 loop spans 16 amino acids. Trimming removed 2 bases from V and 0 bases from J; junction bases left unmatched: 7. Germline assignment: CDR1 MNHEY and CDR2 SMNVEV (reference sequence). In nucleotides, the CDR3 is TGTGCCAGCAGTTTAAACGGACAGGTTCCCTCCTACGAGCAGTACTTC. This encodes CASSLNGQVPSYEQYF.

CDR3 in DNA: TGTGCCAGCAGTTTAACGCGGACCGGGGAGCTGTTTTTT. It yields the protein CASSLTRTGELFF. V is TRBV12-3 or TRBV12-4 and J is TRBJ2-2, with no clear D. Trimming left V 2 bases short and J 5 bases short, with 6 bases between. There are 13 residues in the CDR3.

The chain combines TRBV5-1 with TRBJ2-7; D possibly corresponds to TRBD2 (5 bases). The CDR3 covers 16 residues. Trimming took off 4 bases at V and 9 bases at J, with 26 bases between the two ends. Germline V gene data show CDR1 as SGHRS and CDR2 as YFSETQ. The CDR3 loop is CASSAREDPPASRQYF. The CDR3 nucleotides read TGCGCCAGCAGCGCCCGGGAAGACCCCCCGGCAAGTAGGCAGTACTTC.

The chain joins TRBV5-6 to TRBJ2-7; a possible D gene is TRBD1 (5 bases). This CDR3 contains 13 residues. The germline V gene has CDR1 SGHDT and CDR2 YYEEEE. The germline V and J ends were trimmed by 1 base and 4 bases, with 9 bases remaining between them. The chain's CDR3 is CASSLTGPYEQYF. The CDR3 nucleotides are TGTGCCAGCAGCTTGACAGGTCCGTACGAGCAGTACTTC.

In its sample, this clone was seen once. V and J are TRBV30 and TRBJ1-1, with D hard to call. Germline lookup yields CDR1 GTSNPN and CDR2 SVGIG (reference sequence). This CDR3 is 11 amino acids long. The V gene lost 0 bases and the J gene lost 6 bases, with 5 bases spanning the gap. In DNA form, the CDR3 reads TGTGCCTGGAGTGTAACGCCTGAAGCTTTCTTT. Its protein is CAWSVTPEAFF.

The V gene is TRBV10-3, the J gene TRBJ1-1, with a possible D match to TRBD1 (5 bases). CDR1 and CDR2 from the germline V gene are ENHRY and SYGVKD. This CDR3 is 13 amino acids long. V dropped 8 bases and J dropped 1 base, with 11 bases sitting between them. CDR3 amino acids: CAILAGTNTEAFF. The CDR3 DNA sequence: TGTGCCATCTTGGCAGGGACGAACACTGAAGCTTTCTTT.

The chain combines TRBV14 with TRBJ2-7, with 7 nucleotides matching TRBD1. Germline loops: CDR1 SGHDN, CDR2 FVKESK. Unmatched junction bases numbered 6, after V lost 1 base and J lost 3 bases. This CDR3 spans 15 amino acids. Here the CDR3 DNA reads TGTGCCAGCAGCCAAGCGGGACAGCTACACTACGAGCAGTACTTC. Translated, it gives CASSQAGQLHYEQYF.